This TCR beta chain was retrieved from a study of cytomegalovirus exposure and HLA in healthy donors. Study background: Earlier work reported 110 million or so unique TCR beta sequences from 170 million or so T cells. Study-level findings and limits: In a later analysis, TCR association rates varied by HLA locus: DRB1 most, HLA-C fewest. Reportedly, TCR beta sequences accurately predicted HLA-A and HLA-B alleles in most subjects. Association with HLA alleles at 0.05 false discovery rate was found for 15,000 or so TCR beta sequences in a later analysis.

Note on this clone: Antigen: not known.

The PCR employed 60 Vbeta primers together with 13 Jbeta primers. The table came from immunoSEQ multiplex PCR; TCRdb's copy has only in-frame clones and leaves some out. This sample yields about 120,000 clones, of which around three quarters are seen a single time; 4.2% belongs to the top ten. Trimming removed 5 bases from V and 3 bases from J; junction bases left unmatched: 9. The germline CDR1 and CDR2 sequences are SGHTA and FQGNSA. This CDR3 has 15 residues. The sequenced sample was PBMCs. The chain combines TRBV7-2 with TRBJ2-7; 8 bases map to TRBD2. This clonotype was sampled from a male donor in good health and CMV-seropositive. This chain's CDR3 is CASSPAGALNYEQYF. The CDR3, as DNA: TGTGCCAGCAGCCCAGCGGGGGCGTTAAACTACGAGCAGTACTTC.